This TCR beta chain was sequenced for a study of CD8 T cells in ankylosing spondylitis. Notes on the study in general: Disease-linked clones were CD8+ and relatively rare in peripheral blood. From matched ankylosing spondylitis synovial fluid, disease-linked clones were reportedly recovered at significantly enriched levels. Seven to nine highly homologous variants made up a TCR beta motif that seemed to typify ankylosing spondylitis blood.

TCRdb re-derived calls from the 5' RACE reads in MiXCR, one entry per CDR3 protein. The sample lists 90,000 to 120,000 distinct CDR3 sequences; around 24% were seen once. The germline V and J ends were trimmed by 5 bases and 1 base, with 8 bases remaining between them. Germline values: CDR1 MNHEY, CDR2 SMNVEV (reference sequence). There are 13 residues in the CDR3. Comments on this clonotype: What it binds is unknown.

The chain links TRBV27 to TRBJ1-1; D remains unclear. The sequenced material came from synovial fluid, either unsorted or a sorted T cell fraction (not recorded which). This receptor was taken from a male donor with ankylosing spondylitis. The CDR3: CASSERANTEAFF. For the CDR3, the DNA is TGTGCCAGCAGTGAGCGGGCGAACACTGAAGCTTTCTTT.